Following are 14 T cell receptor beta chains from one sample sequenced in a study of blood T cell repertoires in COVID-19. Sequenced by immunoSEQ multiplex PCR; TCRdb stores in-frame clones only, minus some. The sample shows about 200,000 clones, around 86% of them seen only once. Material for sequencing was peripheral blood. These receptors all stem from a man aged 55 to 70 with acute or convalescent COVID-19.

The V call is TRBV27, the J call TRBJ1-2; TRBD1 matches at 7 bases. Germline V lookup: CDR1 MNHEY, CDR2 SMNVEV (reference sequence). The junction had 17 bases not matched to a gene; V was cut back by 6 bases and J by 7 bases. The CDR3 extends over 16 amino acids. CDR3 loop: CASSSLASGTVSGYTF. The CDR3 DNA is TGTGCCAGCAGCTCCTTAGCTTCCGGGACAGTCAGTGGCTACACCTTC.

The CDR3 loop is CATSDSGTGNEKLFF. CDR3 nucleotide sequence: TGTGCCACCAGTGACTCCGGGACAGGGAATGAAAAACTGTTTTTT. V usage is TRBV24-1 and J usage is TRBJ1-4; 9 bases are shared with TRBD1. With 4 bases clipped from V and 5 bases from J, the junction kept 4 bases outside the gene matches. Germline V gene lookup returns CDR1 KGHDR and CDR2 SFDVKD. This CDR3 region has 15 residues.

The V call is TRBV6-5, the J call TRBJ1-2, with 9 bases aligning to TRBD1. The germline gives CDR1 MNHEY, CDR2 SVGAGI. The CDR3 covers 13 residues. V gave up 5 bases and J gave up 7 bases; unmatched junction bases: 5. The CDR3 DNA is TGTGCCAGCAGTCCGGGACAGGGCGGTGGCTACACCTTC. Translated: CASSPGQGGGYTF.

The V call is TRBV5-1, the J call TRBJ1-4, with D possibly TRBD1 on 6 matching bases. V lost 2 bases to trimming and J lost 5 bases, with 7 bases between them. The CDR3 extends over 13 amino acids. Germline loops: CDR1 SGHRS, CDR2 YFSETQ. Here the CDR3 DNA reads TGCGCCAGCAGCTTACAGGGAAATGAAAAACTGTTTTTT. This encodes CASSLQGNEKLFF.

This clone was detected only once. V is TRBV6-1 and J is TRBJ1-6, with 10 bases identical to TRBD1. CDR3 size: 19 residues. Germline V gene lookup returns CDR1 MNHNS and CDR2 SASEGT. J was trimmed by 7 bases and V by 4 bases; bases with no gene match: 16. The CDR3 protein is CASSGEGQGSSLGNSPLHF. CDR3 DNA: TGTGCCAGCAGTGGCGAGGGACAGGGGAGTTCTCTGGGGAATTCACCCCTCCACTTT.

This clone was seen only a few times. V usage is TRBV7-9 and J usage is TRBJ1-6; D remains unclear. Between the trimmed V and J ends, which lost 4 bases and 6 bases, there was a span of 10 bases. The CDR3 spans 14 residues. Germline CDR1 and CDR2: SEHNR and FQNEAQ (reference sequence). The CDR3 spells CASSYDRGNSPLHF. In DNA form, the CDR3 reads TGTGCCAGCAGCTACGATCGGGGTAATTCACCCCTCCACTTT.

The V call is TRBV6-1, the J call TRBJ2-6, with 9 bases matching TRBD2. The V segment lost 4 bases and the J segment 0 bases; nucleotides outside the gene matches: 4. The CDR3 sequence is 17 residues long. Germline V gives CDR1 MNHNS, CDR2 SASEGT. The CDR3 sequence is CASSGLAAGSGANVLTF. Here the CDR3 DNA reads TGTGCCAGCAGTGGACTAGCGGCCGGCTCTGGGGCCAACGTCCTGACTTTC.

The chain is built from TRBV27 and TRBJ2-1, with 16 nucleotides matching TRBD2. This CDR3 region has 16 residues. The germline V gene encodes CDR1 MNHEY and CDR2 SMNVEV (reference sequence). Germline trimming cut 6 bases from V and 7 bases from J; bases unmatched to any gene: 6. In DNA form, the CDR3 reads TGTGCCAGCAGGGGGACTAGCGGGGGGGCTTTGAATGAGCAGTTCTTC. Translating gives CASRGTSGGALNEQFF.

The chain joins TRBV18 to TRBJ1-4; D ambiguous. The germline V and J ends were trimmed by 6 bases and 6 bases, with 11 bases remaining between them. CDR1 is KGHSH, CDR2 LQKENI, per germline. CDR3 length equals 13 residues. The CDR3 reads CASSPGLDEKLFF. In DNA form, the CDR3 reads TGTGCCAGCTCCCCCGGGTTAGATGAAAAACTGTTTTTT.

The J gene is TRBJ1-2, the V gene TRBV5-4, with D hard to call. Trimming took off 2 bases at V and 2 bases at J, with 19 bases between the two ends. CDR3 size: 17 residues. Germline CDR1 is SGHNT and CDR2 is YYREEE (reference sequence). The DNA of the CDR3 is TGTGCCAGCAGCTTCCCGGGGAGTCCCAACCCGAACTATGGCTACACCTTC. Its protein product is CASSFPGSPNPNYGYTF.

This clone was observed a handful of times. The rearrangement joins TRBV4-2 to TRBJ2-7; possibly TRBD2 for D (5 bases). The V gene lost 0 bases and the J gene lost 7 bases, with 16 bases spanning the gap. CDR3 length: 15 amino acids. Germline CDR1 and CDR2: LGHNA and YNFKEQ. CDR3 loop: CASSQEGRSPGEQYF. The CDR3 DNA sequence: TGTGCCAGCAGCCAAGAGGGCCGCTCACCGGGGGAGCAGTACTTC.

The CDR3 sequence is CASSLGQGNFPLHF. The CDR3 DNA reads TGTGCCAGCAGTTTGGGGCAGGGGAATTTCCCCCTCCACTTT. The chain links TRBV27 to TRBJ1-6; D perhaps matches TRBD1 (6 bases). Germline assignment: CDR1 MNHEY and CDR2 SMNVEV (reference sequence). V lost 3 bases and J lost 13, with 16 bases in between. This CDR3 is 14 amino acids long.

This clone was found a few times. CDR3: CASSVDSGGYNEQFF. CDR3 in DNA: TGTGCCAGCAGCGTAGATAGCGGGGGGTACAATGAGCAGTTCTTC. The chain combines TRBV9 with TRBJ2-1; 10 nucleotides line up with TRBD2. CDR3 size: 15 residues. V lost 0 bases to trimming and J lost 4 bases; unmatched junction nucleotides: 1. Germline loops: CDR1 SGDLS, CDR2 YYNGEE.

This chain links TRBV3-1 (or the pseudogene TRBV3-2) with TRBJ1-1, with TRBD1 matching over 7 bases. This CDR3 comprises 16 residues. Germline V gene sequence: CDR1 LGHDT, CDR2 YNNKEL (reference sequence). Trimming took 4 bases from V and 0 from J; bases not matched to a gene: 8. This CDR3 reads CASSPPGQLMNTEAFF. For the CDR3, the DNA is TGTGCCAGCAGCCCACCGGGACAGCTAATGAACACTGAAGCTTTCTTT.